These T cell receptor beta chains were read from a single sample in a study of naive and memory T cell subsets. TCRdb analysed the 5' RACE reads with MiXCR anew, one entry per CDR3 protein. The table has roughly 30,000 distinct CDR3 sequences, 15% to 20% seen once. The receptors come from a female donor in good health. The CDR3 runs from the conserved cysteine through the conserved F or W. The D gene is left open where the match is weak. Only some rows state a clone size, as once, few, many or a class for expanded clones.

j_call: TRBJ2-3; d_call: -; v_call: TRBV29-1; clone_size: -; cdr3_length: 13; cdr3_nt: TGCAGCGTTGGATGGGTGGGCACAGATACGCAGTATTTT; cdr3_aa: CSVGWVGTDTQYF
j_call: TRBJ2-7; d_call: -; v_call: TRBV29-1; clone_size: few; cdr3_length: 12; cdr3_nt: TGCAGCGTTAGGGGGTTCACCTACGAGCAGTACTTC; cdr3_aa: CSVRGFTYEQYF
j_call: TRBJ1-5; d_call: -; v_call: TRBV12-5; clone_size: -; cdr3_length: 12; cdr3_nt: TGTGCTAGTGGTTTGGTCGGTCAGCCCCAGCATTTT; cdr3_aa: CASGLVGQPQHF
j_call: TRBJ1-5; d_call: -; v_call: TRBV9; clone_size: -; cdr3_length: 15; cdr3_nt: TGTGCCAGCAGCCCCCGCGCGACAGGTCCCGGGTCCCAGCATTTT; cdr3_aa: CASSPRATGPGSQHF
j_call: TRBJ2-3; d_call: TRBD2; v_call: TRBV6-6; clone_size: -; cdr3_length: 20; cdr3_nt: TGTGCCAGCATCCCCCTTAGTGGCGGGGGGCTACCTTCTAGCACAGATACGCAGTATTTT; cdr3_aa: CASIPLSGGGLPSSTDTQYF
j_call: TRBJ2-1; d_call: TRBD2; v_call: TRBV6-5; clone_size: -; cdr3_length: 16; cdr3_nt: TGTGCCAGCTCGAAAGTAGCGGGGGGGTTCCTCAATGAGCAGTTCTTC; cdr3_aa: CASSKVAGGFLNEQFF
j_call: TRBJ1-1; d_call: -; v_call: TRBV18; clone_size: few; cdr3_length: 16; cdr3_nt: TGTGCCAGTCACGACCCCGGGGACGGCCTAAACACTGAAGCTTTCTTT; cdr3_aa: CASHDPGDGLNTEAFF
j_call: TRBJ2-7; d_call: -; v_call: TRBV7-9; clone_size: few; cdr3_length: 13; cdr3_nt: TGTGCCAGTCGGACACGGAGCTCCTACGAGCAGTACTTC; cdr3_aa: CASRTRSSYEQYF
j_call: TRBJ2-1; d_call: TRBD2; v_call: TRBV10-2; clone_size: medium-sized; cdr3_length: 14; cdr3_nt: TGCGCCAGCAGGGCGACTAGCGGCTACAATGAGCAGTTCTTC; cdr3_aa: CASRATSGYNEQFF
j_call: TRBJ1-2; d_call: -; v_call: TRBV6-2/TRBV6-3; clone_size: many; cdr3_length: 15; cdr3_nt: TGTGCCAGCAGCCGCCCCGACAGTTACAACTATGGCTACACCTTC; cdr3_aa: CASSRPDSYNYGYTF
j_call: TRBJ2-1; d_call: TRBD2; v_call: TRBV7-2; clone_size: medium-sized; cdr3_length: 21; cdr3_nt: TGTGCCAGCAGCTCCCCACAGAGACTAGCGGGGGGTGTGAGGTCCTACAATGAGCAGTTCTTC; cdr3_aa: CASSSPQRLAGGVRSYNEQFF
j_call: TRBJ1-2; d_call: -; v_call: TRBV12-3/TRBV12-4; clone_size: -; cdr3_length: 16; cdr3_nt: TGTGCCAGCAGTTTAAGTTCGGGGCAGCTTAACTATGGCTACACCTTC; cdr3_aa: CASSLSSGQLNYGYTF
j_call: TRBJ2-7; d_call: TRBD1; v_call: TRBV11-3; clone_size: many; cdr3_length: 13; cdr3_nt: TGTGCCAGCAGCTTCTTAACAGGGGGCGAGCAGTACTTC; cdr3_aa: CASSFLTGGEQYF
j_call: TRBJ2-3; d_call: -; v_call: TRBV7-2; clone_size: -; cdr3_length: 15; cdr3_nt: TGTGCCAGCAGCTTATGGTCAGGGCAAACAGATACGCAGTATTTT; cdr3_aa: CASSLWSGQTDTQYF
j_call: TRBJ1-4; d_call: -; v_call: TRBV29-1; clone_size: many; cdr3_length: 13; cdr3_nt: TGCAGCCCTAGAGGGTTGGGGAATGAAAAACTGTTTTTT; cdr3_aa: CSPRGLGNEKLFF
j_call: TRBJ2-5; d_call: TRBD2; v_call: TRBV12-3/TRBV12-4; clone_size: -; cdr3_length: 17; cdr3_nt: TGTGCCAGCAGTTCTCCGGGACTAGCGGCAACTCAAGAGACCCAGTACTTC; cdr3_aa: CASSSPGLAATQETQYF
j_call: TRBJ2-6; d_call: -; v_call: TRBV12-3/TRBV12-4; clone_size: medium-sized; cdr3_length: 15; cdr3_nt: TGTGCCAGCAGTTTAAGCGACTCTGGGGCCAACGTCCTGACTTTC; cdr3_aa: CASSLSDSGANVLTF
j_call: TRBJ1-2; d_call: -; v_call: TRBV6-4; clone_size: many; cdr3_length: 14; cdr3_nt: TGTGCCAGCAGTGACGAGGCAGGGGTAGGTGGCTACACCTTC; cdr3_aa: CASSDEAGVGGYTF
j_call: TRBJ2-1; d_call: -; v_call: TRBV7-2; clone_size: many; cdr3_length: 14; cdr3_nt: TGTGCCAGCAGCTTTGCGACTAGTTACAATGAGCAGTTCTTC; cdr3_aa: CASSFATSYNEQFF
j_call: TRBJ2-5; d_call: -; v_call: TRBV29-1; clone_size: -; cdr3_length: 13; cdr3_nt: TGCAGCGTTGATTGGTCAGGTTGGGGGACCCAGTACTTC; cdr3_aa: CSVDWSGWGTQYF
j_call: TRBJ1-1; d_call: TRBD1; v_call: TRBV5-1; clone_size: few; cdr3_length: 15; cdr3_nt: TGCGCCAGCAGCTTGGAGGGGGCCCATAACACTGAAGCTTTCTTT; cdr3_aa: CASSLEGAHNTEAFF
j_call: TRBJ2-7; d_call: -; v_call: TRBV5-1; clone_size: few; cdr3_length: 15; cdr3_nt: TGCGCCAGCAGCTTGGTGGCGGGCCGGTCCTACGAGCAGTACTTC; cdr3_aa: CASSLVAGRSYEQYF
j_call: TRBJ2-5; d_call: -; v_call: TRBV6-1; clone_size: -; cdr3_length: 11; cdr3_nt: TGTGCCAGCACCGAATTGGACCAGTGGGACTTC; cdr3_aa: CASTELDQWDF
j_call: TRBJ1-5; d_call: TRBD1; v_call: TRBV6-2/TRBV6-3; clone_size: -; cdr3_length: 13; cdr3_nt: TGTGCCAGCAGTAGACAGGGGACCCAGCCCCAGCATTTT; cdr3_aa: CASSRQGTQPQHF
j_call: TRBJ1-1; d_call: -; v_call: TRBV7-3; clone_size: -; cdr3_length: 14; cdr3_nt: TGTGCCAGCAGCTTAACGTTGGGGAACACTGAAGCTTTCTTT; cdr3_aa: CASSLTLGNTEAFF
j_call: TRBJ2-5; d_call: -; v_call: TRBV4-1; clone_size: many; cdr3_length: 15; cdr3_nt: TGCGCCAGCAGCCAAAGAGGATCCCCAGGGCTGGCCCAGTACTTC; cdr3_aa: CASSQRGSPGLAQYF
j_call: TRBJ2-1; d_call: TRBD2; v_call: TRBV6-4; clone_size: many; cdr3_length: 16; cdr3_nt: TGTGCCAGCAGTGACAGGGCGGGGGGGGCCAACAATGAGCAGTTCTTC; cdr3_aa: CASSDRAGGANNEQFF